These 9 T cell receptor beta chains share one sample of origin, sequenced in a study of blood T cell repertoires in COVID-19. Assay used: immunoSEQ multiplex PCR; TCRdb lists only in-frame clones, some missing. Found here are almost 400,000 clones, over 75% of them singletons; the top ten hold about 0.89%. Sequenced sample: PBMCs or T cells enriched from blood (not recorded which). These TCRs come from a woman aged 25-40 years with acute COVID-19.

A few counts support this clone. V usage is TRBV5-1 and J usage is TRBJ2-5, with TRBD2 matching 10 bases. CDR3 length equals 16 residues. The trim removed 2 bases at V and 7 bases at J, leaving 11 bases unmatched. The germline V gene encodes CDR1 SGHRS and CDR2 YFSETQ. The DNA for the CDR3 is TGCGCCAGCAGCTTAGGTCTAGCGGGGGACCTGAGGACCCAGTACTTC. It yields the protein CASSLGLAGDLRTQYF.

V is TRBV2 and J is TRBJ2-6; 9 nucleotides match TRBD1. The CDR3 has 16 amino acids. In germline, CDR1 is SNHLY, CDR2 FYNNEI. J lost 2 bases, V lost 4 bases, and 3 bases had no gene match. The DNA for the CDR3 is TGTGCCAGCAGTGTGAGGACAGGGGCTGGGGCCAACGTCCTGACTTTC. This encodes CASSVRTGAGANVLTF. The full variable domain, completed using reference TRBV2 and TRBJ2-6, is EPEVTQTPSHQVTQMGQEVILRCVPISNHLYFYWYRQILGQKVEFLVSFYNNEISEKSEIFDDQFSVERPDGSNFTLKIRSTKLEDSAMYFCASSVRTGAGANVLTFGAGSRLTVL.

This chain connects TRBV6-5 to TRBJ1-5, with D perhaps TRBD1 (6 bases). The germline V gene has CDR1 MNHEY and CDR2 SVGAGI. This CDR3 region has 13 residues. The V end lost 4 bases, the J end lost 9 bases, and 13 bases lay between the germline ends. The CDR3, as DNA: TGTGCCAGCAGTTCTACAGGGTACTTGCCCCAGCATTTT. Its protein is CASSSTGYLPQHF.

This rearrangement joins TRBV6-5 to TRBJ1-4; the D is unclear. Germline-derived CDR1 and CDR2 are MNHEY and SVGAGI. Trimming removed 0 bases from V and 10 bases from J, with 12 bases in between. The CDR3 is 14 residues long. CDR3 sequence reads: CASSYSAGLRKLFF. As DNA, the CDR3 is TGTGCCAGCAGTTACTCGGCGGGTTTGAGAAAACTGTTTTTT.

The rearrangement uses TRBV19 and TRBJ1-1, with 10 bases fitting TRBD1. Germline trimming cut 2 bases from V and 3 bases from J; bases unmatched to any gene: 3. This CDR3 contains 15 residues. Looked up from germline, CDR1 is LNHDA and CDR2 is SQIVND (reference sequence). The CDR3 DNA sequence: TGTGCCAGTAGTATACTCGGGACAGGGGACACTGAAGCTTTCTTT. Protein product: CASSILGTGDTEAFF.

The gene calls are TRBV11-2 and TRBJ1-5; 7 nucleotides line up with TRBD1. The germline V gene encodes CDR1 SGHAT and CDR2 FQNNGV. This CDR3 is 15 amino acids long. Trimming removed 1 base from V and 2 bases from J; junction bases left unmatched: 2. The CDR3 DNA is TGTGCCAGCAGCTTAGGACAGGGCGGCAATCAGCCCCAGCATTTT. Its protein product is CASSLGQGGNQPQHF.

The CDR3 spells CASSLGPLISGNTIYF. CDR3 bases: TGTGCCAGCAGCTTAGGGCCCCTCATATCCGGAAACACCATATATTTT. The gene calls are TRBV7-2 and TRBJ1-3, with D hard to call. Germline CDR1 reads SGHTA; CDR2 reads FQGNSA. With 1 base removed from V and 4 bases from J, the gap between germline ends came to 14 bases. The CDR3 sequence is 16 residues long.

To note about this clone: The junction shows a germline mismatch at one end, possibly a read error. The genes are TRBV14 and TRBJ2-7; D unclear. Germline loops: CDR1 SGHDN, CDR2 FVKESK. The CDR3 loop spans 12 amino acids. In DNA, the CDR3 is TGTGCCAGCAGCCAAGATTCAGTTATACTGGAGTTC. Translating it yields CASSQDSVILEF.

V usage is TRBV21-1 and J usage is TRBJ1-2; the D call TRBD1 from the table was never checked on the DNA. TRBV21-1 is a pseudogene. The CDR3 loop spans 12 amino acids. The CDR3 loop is CASRTGSGARTF. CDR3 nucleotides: TGTGCCAGCAGGACAGGGTCGGGGGCTAGGACCTTC.